This is a list of T cell receptor beta chains from one sample in a study of CD8 T cells in Susac syndrome. TCRdb fed the immunoSEQ multiplex PCR reads into MiXCR, producing one record per CDR3 protein. The data hold 110,000 or so distinct CDR3 sequences, with about 96% observed a single time. The sequenced material came from CD4+ T cells from PBMCs. Source of these receptors: a human donor in good health. Each CDR3 is given with its conserved first and last residue. D genes are given only for firm matches. Clone size is stated in some rows and not others, as once, few, many or a class when expanded.

CDR3aa: CASSFETGGIAEQYF
CDR3nt: TGCGCCAGCAGCTTTGAGACAGGGGGCATTGCCGAGCAGTACTTC
j_gene: TRBJ2-7
abundance: NA
v_gene: TRBV5-1
d_gene: TRBD1

CDR3aa: CSAREGTGGSSIQYF
CDR3nt: TGCAGTGCTAGAGAGGGTACAGGGGGCAGTAGCATTCAGTACTTC
j_gene: TRBJ2-4
abundance: NA
v_gene: TRBV20-1
d_gene: TRBD1

CDR3aa: CASSSPPDRVYEQYF
CDR3nt: TGTGCCAGCAGTTCTCCCCCGGACAGGGTCTACGAGCAGTACTTC
j_gene: TRBJ2-7
abundance: once
v_gene: TRBV12-3/TRBV12-4
d_gene: TRBD1

CDR3aa: CASSLGYRGGLNSYEQYF
CDR3nt: TGTGCCAGCAGTCTGGGGTACAGGGGGGGACTGAACTCCTACGAGCAGTACTTC
j_gene: TRBJ2-7
abundance: once
v_gene: TRBV28
d_gene: NA

CDR3aa: CASSPPSLGRGYGYTF
CDR3nt: TGTGCCAGCTCACCCCCCTCGTTGGGCCGAGGCTATGGCTACACCTTC
j_gene: TRBJ1-2
abundance: NA
v_gene: TRBV18
d_gene: NA

CDR3aa: CASRGTGAYSNQPQHF
CDR3nt: TGTGCCAGCAGGGGGACAGGGGCATATAGCAATCAGCCCCAGCATTTT
j_gene: TRBJ1-5
abundance: NA
v_gene: TRBV12-3/TRBV12-4
d_gene: TRBD1

CDR3aa: CASSLTGSGPWAGELFF
CDR3nt: TGCGCCAGCAGCCTCACAGGGAGCGGCCCATGGGCCGGGGAGCTGTTTTTT
j_gene: TRBJ2-2
abundance: NA
v_gene: TRBV4-1
d_gene: NA

CDR3aa: CASRRTGQGGNEQFF
CDR3nt: TGTGCCAGCAGACGGACAGGGCAAGGTGGCAATGAGCAGTTCTTC
j_gene: TRBJ2-1
abundance: once
v_gene: TRBV12-3/TRBV12-4
d_gene: TRBD1

CDR3aa: CASGPLAGGKNTGELFF
CDR3nt: TGTGCCAGCGGCCCCCTAGCGGGGGGCAAGAACACCGGGGAGCTGTTTTTT
j_gene: TRBJ2-2
abundance: NA
v_gene: TRBV6-2/TRBV6-3
d_gene: TRBD2

CDR3aa: CASRDSGRGADTQYF
CDR3nt: TGTGCCAGCAGGGATAGCGGGAGGGGAGCAGATACGCAGTATTTT
j_gene: TRBJ2-3
abundance: once
v_gene: TRBV12-3/TRBV12-4
d_gene: TRBD2

CDR3aa: CASSLGERGWGDTQYF
CDR3nt: TGTGCCAGCAGCTTAGGGGAGCGGGGATGGGGAGATACGCAGTATTTT
j_gene: TRBJ2-3
abundance: NA
v_gene: TRBV7-2
d_gene: TRBD2

CDR3aa: CASKRDGSNQPQHF
CDR3nt: TGTGCCAGCAAGAGGGACGGTAGCAATCAGCCCCAGCATTTT
j_gene: TRBJ1-5
abundance: NA
v_gene: TRBV6-5
d_gene: NA

CDR3aa: CASSQDERAETQYF
CDR3nt: TGTGCCAGCAGCCAAGATGAGAGGGCGGAGACCCAGTACTTC
j_gene: TRBJ2-5
abundance: NA
v_gene: TRBV3-1
d_gene: NA

CDR3aa: CASSVTGGGGTKTQYF
CDR3nt: TGTGCCAGCAGCGTAACAGGGGGTGGAGGTACGAAGACCCAGTACTTC
j_gene: TRBJ2-5
abundance: NA
v_gene: TRBV7-2
d_gene: TRBD1

CDR3aa: CSVGQGNTIYF
CDR3nt: TGCAGCGTTGGACAGGGAAACACCATATATTTT
j_gene: TRBJ1-3
abundance: NA
v_gene: TRBV29-1
d_gene: NA

CDR3aa: CATSRILGLAGPYEQYF
CDR3nt: TGTGCCACCAGCAGAATCTTGGGACTAGCGGGACCCTACGAGCAGTACTTC
j_gene: TRBJ2-7
abundance: NA
v_gene: TRBV15
d_gene: TRBD2

CDR3aa: CASSSIAGGPETQYF
CDR3nt: TGCGCCAGCAGCTCCATAGCGGGGGGGCCAGAGACCCAGTACTTC
j_gene: TRBJ2-5
abundance: NA
v_gene: TRBV5-1
d_gene: TRBD2

CDR3aa: CASSIATLAGISTDTQYF
CDR3nt: TGCGCCAGCAGCATAGCGACTTTAGCGGGGATAAGCACAGATACGCAGTATTTT
j_gene: TRBJ2-3
abundance: NA
v_gene: TRBV5-1
d_gene: TRBD2

CDR3aa: CASSYSAGQETQYF
CDR3nt: TGTGCCAGCAGTTATTCCGCAGGTCAAGAGACCCAGTACTTC
j_gene: TRBJ2-5
abundance: NA
v_gene: TRBV6-6
d_gene: NA

CDR3aa: CASGRLAGQETQYF
CDR3nt: TGTGCTAGTGGTCGACTAGCGGGTCAAGAGACCCAGTACTTC
j_gene: TRBJ2-5
abundance: NA
v_gene: TRBV12-5
d_gene: TRBD2

CDR3aa: CSVDPRGGAEAFF
CDR3nt: TGCAGCGTTGACCCCAGGGGAGGCGCTGAAGCTTTCTTT
j_gene: TRBJ1-1
abundance: NA
v_gene: TRBV29-1
d_gene: NA

CDR3aa: CASSPAGDYGYTF
CDR3nt: TGTGCCAGCAGTCCCGCAGGGGACTATGGCTACACCTTC
j_gene: TRBJ1-2
abundance: NA
v_gene: TRBV25-1
d_gene: NA

CDR3aa: CASSLFPGSNYGYTF
CDR3nt: TGTGCCAGCAGTTTATTTCCAGGGAGTAACTATGGCTACACCTTC
j_gene: TRBJ1-2
abundance: NA
v_gene: TRBV27
d_gene: NA

CDR3aa: CASSSPPFKSRVDSGANVLTF
CDR3nt: TGTGCCAGCAGTTCCCCCCCCTTCAAGTCGAGAGTGGACTCTGGGGCCAACGTCCTGACTTTC
j_gene: TRBJ2-6
abundance: NA
v_gene: TRBV12-3/TRBV12-4
d_gene: NA

CDR3aa: CASSYPGTSGIYEQYF
CDR3nt: TGTGCCAGCAGTTACCCCGGGACTAGCGGCATCTACGAGCAGTACTTC
j_gene: TRBJ2-7
abundance: NA
v_gene: TRBV6-5
d_gene: TRBD2

CDR3aa: CASSLPRTALNTEAFF
CDR3nt: TGTGCCAGCAGCTTACCTAGGACAGCCTTGAACACTGAAGCTTTCTTT
j_gene: TRBJ1-1
abundance: NA
v_gene: TRBV7-2
d_gene: NA

CDR3aa: CSAEGVNRQNTF
CDR3nt: TGCAGCGCGGAGGGGGTGAACAGGCAAAACACCTTC
j_gene: TRBJ1-2
abundance: NA
v_gene: TRBV29-1
d_gene: NA

CDR3aa: CASSREGQGAYEQYF
CDR3nt: TGTGCCAGCAGCCGGGAGGGACAGGGAGCCTACGAGCAGTACTTC
j_gene: TRBJ2-7
abundance: NA
v_gene: TRBV3-1
d_gene: TRBD1

CDR3aa: CASSFRQGLPYEQYF
CDR3nt: TGTGCCAGCAGTTTCCGACAGGGGCTGCCCTACGAGCAGTACTTC
j_gene: TRBJ2-7
abundance: NA
v_gene: TRBV12-3/TRBV12-4
d_gene: TRBD1

CDR3aa: CASSYSAGWGYYGYTF
CDR3nt: TGTGCCAGCAGTTACTCGGCGGGGTGGGGCTACTATGGCTACACCTTC
j_gene: TRBJ1-2
abundance: NA
v_gene: TRBV6-5
d_gene: NA

CDR3aa: CASSFTSGGADEQFF
CDR3nt: TGTGCCAGCAGCTTCACTAGCGGGGGGGCTGATGAGCAGTTCTTC
j_gene: TRBJ2-1
abundance: once
v_gene: TRBV7-9
d_gene: TRBD2

CDR3aa: CASSQLRNYGYTF
CDR3nt: TGCGCCAGCAGCCAATTACGGAACTATGGCTACACCTTC
j_gene: TRBJ1-2
abundance: NA
v_gene: TRBV4-1
d_gene: NA

CDR3aa: CASKPQGNNSPLHF
CDR3nt: TGTGCCAGCAAACCACAGGGAAATAATTCACCCCTCCACTTT
j_gene: TRBJ1-6
abundance: NA
v_gene: TRBV2
d_gene: NA

CDR3aa: CASRYRTRETQYF
CDR3nt: TGTGCCAGCAGATACAGGACCCGAGAGACCCAGTACTTC
j_gene: TRBJ2-5
abundance: NA
v_gene: TRBV3-1
d_gene: NA

CDR3aa: CSARDPGHRQETQYF
CDR3nt: TGCAGTGCTAGAGACCCGGGACATCGCCAAGAGACCCAGTACTTC
j_gene: TRBJ2-5
abundance: once
v_gene: TRBV20-1
d_gene: NA

CDR3aa: CASSLPGTGGRYEQYF
CDR3nt: TGCGCCAGCAGCCTCCCAGGGACAGGGGGTAGGTACGAGCAGTACTTC
j_gene: TRBJ2-7
abundance: once
v_gene: TRBV4-1
d_gene: TRBD1

CDR3aa: CASSRMEGLAGIEQFF
CDR3nt: TGTGCCAGCAGCAGAATGGAGGGGCTAGCGGGAATTGAGCAGTTCTTC
j_gene: TRBJ2-1
abundance: NA
v_gene: TRBV12-3/TRBV12-4
d_gene: TRBD2

CDR3aa: CASINPPAGGIDEQFF
CDR3nt: TGTGCCAGCATCAACCCCCCAGCGGGGGGGATCGATGAGCAGTTCTTC
j_gene: TRBJ2-1
abundance: NA
v_gene: TRBV12-3/TRBV12-4
d_gene: TRBD2

CDR3aa: CASSISSYEQYF
CDR3nt: TGTGCCAGCAGCATCTCTTCTTACGAGCAGTACTTC
j_gene: TRBJ2-7
abundance: NA
v_gene: TRBV7-2
d_gene: NA

CDR3aa: CASSLFPPGPQHSGNTIYF
CDR3nt: TGTGCCAGCAGCTTATTCCCGCCAGGGCCTCAACACTCTGGAAACACCATATATTTT
j_gene: TRBJ1-3
abundance: NA
v_gene: TRBV7-9
d_gene: NA

CDR3aa: CASSYSGRIKTEAFF
CDR3nt: TGTGCCAGCAGTTACTCGGGACGGATCAAGACTGAAGCTTTCTTT
j_gene: TRBJ1-1
abundance: NA
v_gene: TRBV6-2/TRBV6-3
d_gene: NA

CDR3aa: CASSPTGAGSYNEQFF
CDR3nt: TGTGCCAGCAGCCCCACCGGAGCGGGATCCTACAATGAGCAGTTCTTC
j_gene: TRBJ2-1
abundance: NA
v_gene: TRBV7-3
d_gene: TRBD2

CDR3aa: CASSGLGDTQYF
CDR3nt: TGTGCCAGCAGTGGGCTAGGGGATACGCAGTATTTT
j_gene: TRBJ2-3
abundance: NA
v_gene: TRBV2
d_gene: NA

CDR3aa: CASSASGGSYEQYF
CDR3nt: TGTGCCAGCAGCGCTAGCGGGGGATCCTACGAGCAGTACTTC
j_gene: TRBJ2-7
abundance: NA
v_gene: TRBV9
d_gene: TRBD2

CDR3aa: CASRTTRTLAAGRYNEQFF
CDR3nt: TGTGCCAGCAGGACCACTCGGACCCTCGCAGCGGGGCGGTACAATGAGCAGTTCTTC
j_gene: TRBJ2-1
abundance: NA
v_gene: TRBV6-1
d_gene: TRBD2

CDR3aa: CASSQEPSGRSPLHF
CDR3nt: TGTGCCAGCAGCCAAGAACCCTCAGGGAGGTCACCCCTCCACTTT
j_gene: TRBJ1-6
abundance: NA
v_gene: TRBV3-1
d_gene: NA

CDR3aa: CASSQETGHGYTF
CDR3nt: TGTGCCAGCAGCCAAGAAACAGGCCATGGCTACACCTTC
j_gene: TRBJ1-2
abundance: NA
v_gene: TRBV3-1
d_gene: NA

CDR3aa: CASSRAGTTDTQYF
CDR3nt: TGTGCCAGCAGTCGAGCGGGGACCACAGATACGCAGTATTTT
j_gene: TRBJ2-3
abundance: once
v_gene: TRBV2
d_gene: TRBD2

CDR3aa: CASSFTLNQPQHF
CDR3nt: TGTGCCAGCAGCTTCACTCTGAATCAGCCCCAGCATTTT
j_gene: TRBJ1-5
abundance: once
v_gene: TRBV7-3
d_gene: NA

CDR3aa: CARNRALAKNIQYF
CDR3nt: TGTGCCAGAAACAGGGCACTAGCCAAAAACATTCAGTACTTC
j_gene: TRBJ2-4
abundance: NA
v_gene: TRBV9
d_gene: NA

CDR3aa: CASSLSGTGAGELFF
CDR3nt: TGTGCCAGCAGTTTATCCGGGACAGGGGCCGGGGAGCTGTTTTTT
j_gene: TRBJ2-2
abundance: NA
v_gene: TRBV28
d_gene: TRBD1

CDR3aa: CASSSIPSGFAGYEQYF
CDR3nt: TGTGCCAGCAGCTCCATCCCTAGCGGCTTCGCAGGCTACGAGCAGTACTTC
j_gene: TRBJ2-7
abundance: NA
v_gene: TRBV11-3
d_gene: TRBD2

CDR3aa: CASSRDREQYF
CDR3nt: TGTGCCAGCAGCCGTGACAGGGAGCAGTACTTC
j_gene: TRBJ2-7
abundance: NA
v_gene: TRBV6-2/TRBV6-3
d_gene: NA

CDR3aa: CSAGAGAFREQYF
CDR3nt: TGCAGTGCTGGAGCGGGGGCCTTCCGCGAGCAGTACTTC
j_gene: TRBJ2-7
abundance: NA
v_gene: TRBV20-1
d_gene: TRBD2

CDR3aa: CASSEAPATGELFF
CDR3nt: TGTGCCAGCAGTGAAGCGCCGGCGACAGGGGAGCTGTTTTTT
j_gene: TRBJ2-2
abundance: NA
v_gene: TRBV2
d_gene: NA

CDR3aa: CASSFGPRGRGQETQYF
CDR3nt: TGCGCCAGCAGCTTTGGTCCCCGGGGCAGGGGGCAAGAGACCCAGTACTTC
j_gene: TRBJ2-5
abundance: NA
v_gene: TRBV5-1
d_gene: TRBD1

CDR3aa: CSAGGRGQGAPDTQYF
CDR3nt: TGCAGCGCCGGGGGAAGGGGACAGGGGGCCCCAGATACGCAGTATTTT
j_gene: TRBJ2-3
abundance: NA
v_gene: TRBV29-1
d_gene: TRBD1

CDR3aa: CASSMTNTEAFF
CDR3nt: TGTGCCAGCAGTATGACGAACACTGAAGCTTTCTTT
j_gene: TRBJ1-1
abundance: NA
v_gene: TRBV6-2/TRBV6-3
d_gene: NA

CDR3aa: CASSERTGGYF
CDR3nt: TGTGCCAGCAGTGAGCGGACCGGGGGGTACTTC
j_gene: TRBJ2-7
abundance: NA
v_gene: TRBV2
d_gene: NA

CDR3aa: CSARVDRAGHTQYF
CDR3nt: TGCAGTGCTAGAGTTGACAGGGCCGGACATACGCAGTATTTT
j_gene: TRBJ2-3
abundance: NA
v_gene: TRBV20-1
d_gene: TRBD1